These T cell receptor beta chains were read from a single sample in a study of OX40 agonist ivuxolimab in advanced cancers. Clones were sequenced by immunoSEQ multiplex PCR, and TCRdb holds only the in-frame ones, with some missing. The sample has 70,000 to 95,000 clones, approximately 92% seen once. The specimen was CD4+ or CD8+ T cells sorted from blood, collected in a trial of the OX40 agonist ivuxolimab. Every receptor here comes from an adult with an advanced solid tumor such as melanoma, head and neck, liver or kidney cancer. CDR3s include the opening cysteine and the closing phenylalanine or tryptophan. Fields, in order: J gene, D gene, V gene, clone size, CDR3 DNA, CDR3 protein. The D gene is left open where the match is weak. Clone size, where shown, is once, few, many, or a class for clones that have expanded.

J: TRBJ1-2; D: NA; V: TRBV6-1; size: NA; DNA: TGTGCCAGCCCTATAGAGAACTATGGCTACACCTTC; CDR3: CASPIENYGYTF
J: TRBJ2-2; D: NA; V: TRBV6-5; size: NA; DNA: TGTGCCAGCCACCGGGGGCGAAAGAACACCGGGGAGCTGTTTTTT; CDR3: CASHRGRKNTGELFF
J: TRBJ1-5; D: NA; V: TRBV19; size: few; DNA: TGTGCCAGTAACAGAGGACAGAGTAATAGCAATCAGCCCCAGCATTTT; CDR3: CASNRGQSNSNQPQHF
J: TRBJ1-5; D: TRBD1; V: TRBV19; size: few; DNA: TGTGCCAGTAGACAGGGGGGGAATCAGCCCCAGCATTTT; CDR3: CASRQGGNQPQHF
J: TRBJ2-7; D: TRBD2; V: TRBV18; size: NA; DNA: TGTGCCAGCTCACCGAAACTAGCGGGACTCTACGAGCAGTACTTC; CDR3: CASSPKLAGLYEQYF
J: TRBJ2-2; D: NA; V: TRBV2; size: NA; DNA: TGTGCCGGAGGGGGGACAGTGAGAACCGGGGAGCTGTTTTTT; CDR3: CAGGGTVRTGELFF
J: TRBJ1-5; D: NA; V: TRBV9; size: NA; DNA: TGTGCCAGCAGCCCGGGCTTCTTAGACAATCAGCCCCAGCATTTT; CDR3: CASSPGFLDNQPQHF
J: TRBJ1-5; D: NA; V: TRBV4-1; size: NA; DNA: TGCGCCAGCAGCCAAGTGATGGGGACGGATCAGCCCCAGCATTTT; CDR3: CASSQVMGTDQPQHF
J: TRBJ2-2; D: TRBD2; V: TRBV5-4; size: NA; DNA: TGTGCCAGCAGCCGGGAGGGGGAGACCGGGGAGCTGTTTTTT; CDR3: CASSREGETGELFF
J: TRBJ1-1; D: TRBD1; V: TRBV19; size: few; DNA: TGTGCCAGTAGTATCGACAGGGGAACTGAAGCTTTCTTT; CDR3: CASSIDRGTEAFF
J: TRBJ1-5; D: TRBD1; V: TRBV18; size: NA; DNA: TGTGCCAGCTCCCAGGGGGCCCACCAGCCCCAGCATTTT; CDR3: CASSQGAHQPQHF
J: TRBJ2-7; D: NA; V: TRBV5-1; size: once; DNA: TGCGCCAGCAGCTCCGGGCCCTCCTACGAGCAGTACTTC; CDR3: CASSSGPSYEQYF
J: TRBJ1-2; D: TRBD1; V: TRBV4-1; size: NA; DNA: TGCGCCAGCAGCCAGACAGGGACCAGTACCTATGGCTACACCTTC; CDR3: CASSQTGTSTYGYTF
J: TRBJ2-1; D: NA; V: TRBV5-1; size: NA; DNA: TGCGCCAGCAGCTTGGGCCGGAACAATGAGCAGTTCTTC; CDR3: CASSLGRNNEQFF
J: TRBJ2-6; D: NA; V: TRBV5-6; size: NA; DNA: TGTGCCAGCAGCTTCAGGGCTGGGGCCAACGTCCTGACTTTC; CDR3: CASSFRAGANVLTF
J: TRBJ1-6; D: TRBD1; V: TRBV5-1; size: NA; DNA: TGCGCCAGCAGCTTGGCCGGACAGGGGAATTCACCCCTCCACTTT; CDR3: CASSLAGQGNSPLHF
J: TRBJ2-3; D: NA; V: TRBV7-2; size: NA; DNA: TGTGCCAGCAGCTTAGTTACGGGGATGGGATTTGATACGCAGTATTTT; CDR3: CASSLVTGMGFDTQYF
J: TRBJ1-2; D: NA; V: TRBV5-6; size: NA; DNA: TGTGCCAGCAGCTACAACTATGGCTACACCTTC; CDR3: CASSYNYGYTF
J: TRBJ2-5; D: TRBD1; V: TRBV27; size: once; DNA: TGTGCCAGCAGTTCCAGGCCAGGGGGCTCGCCCCAGTACTTC; CDR3: CASSSRPGGSPQYF
J: TRBJ1-1; D: NA; V: TRBV7-9; size: NA; DNA: TGTGCCAGCATCCTCGGGGCGGAAGTCACTGAAGCTTTCTTT; CDR3: CASILGAEVTEAFF
J: TRBJ2-3; D: NA; V: TRBV7-9; size: once; DNA: TGTGCCAGCAGCTTGGGGCAGGGTGGGGTCACAGATACGCAGTATTTT; CDR3: CASSLGQGGVTDTQYF
J: TRBJ1-3; D: NA; V: TRBV7-2; size: NA; DNA: TGTGCCAGCACCATTGGAGCGAGCTCTGGAAACACCATATATTTT; CDR3: CASTIGASSGNTIYF
J: TRBJ1-4; D: NA; V: TRBV14; size: NA; DNA: TGTGCCAGCAGCCAAGATCCCCGGGGTGAAAAACTGTTTTTT; CDR3: CASSQDPRGEKLFF
J: TRBJ2-7; D: TRBD1; V: TRBV6-1; size: NA; DNA: TGTGCCAGCGGCCGGACAGGGAGATTAGGCGAGCAGTACTTC; CDR3: CASGRTGRLGEQYF
J: TRBJ2-5; D: NA; V: TRBV6-4; size: NA; DNA: TGTGCCAGCTGTGCGGGCCAAGAGACCCAGTACTTC; CDR3: CASCAGQETQYF
J: TRBJ2-1; D: TRBD2; V: TRBV6-5; size: NA; DNA: TGTGCCAGCAGTTTTCCCGGGACTAGCGGGAATGAGCAGTTCTTC; CDR3: CASSFPGTSGNEQFF
J: TRBJ1-5; D: TRBD1; V: TRBV7-2; size: NA; DNA: TGTGCCAGCAGCCCACAGACAGGGTATAATCAGCCCCAGCATTTT; CDR3: CASSPQTGYNQPQHF
J: TRBJ2-6; D: TRBD1; V: TRBV28; size: NA; DNA: TGTGCCAGCAGTTCCAGACCGGGACAGGGAGCCGGGGCCAACGTCCTGACTTTC; CDR3: CASSSRPGQGAGANVLTF
J: TRBJ1-5; D: NA; V: TRBV19; size: NA; DNA: TGTGCCAGTAGTATAGAAGGGACACCACAAGTTAGCAATCAGCCCCAGCATTTT; CDR3: CASSIEGTPQVSNQPQHF
J: TRBJ1-1; D: NA; V: TRBV19; size: NA; DNA: TGTGCCAGTAGTCCACCGGGCATGAACACTGAAGCTTTCTTT; CDR3: CASSPPGMNTEAFF
J: TRBJ2-7; D: NA; V: TRBV18; size: NA; DNA: TGTGCCAGCTCCACGGGGTCACAATCCTACGAGCAGTACTTC; CDR3: CASSTGSQSYEQYF
J: TRBJ2-5; D: NA; V: TRBV5-6; size: NA; DNA: TGTGCCAGCAGCCCTCAGTACCAAGAGACCCAGTACTTC; CDR3: CASSPQYQETQYF
J: TRBJ1-1; D: TRBD1; V: TRBV7-3; size: once; DNA: TGTGCCAGCAGCATCGCCGGGACAGGGCTCACTGAAGCTTTCTTT; CDR3: CASSIAGTGLTEAFF
J: TRBJ2-7; D: TRBD1; V: TRBV25-1; size: NA; DNA: TGTGCCAGCAGTGAGAAGACAGGGGGCTTTTACGAGCAGTACTTC; CDR3: CASSEKTGGFYEQYF
J: TRBJ2-3; D: TRBD2; V: TRBV19; size: NA; DNA: TGTGCCAGTATCGATAGCGGGAGGGCAGATCGGCTGTATTTT; CDR3: CASIDSGRADRLYF
J: TRBJ1-4; D: TRBD1; V: TRBV5-1; size: NA; DNA: TGCGCCAGCAGCTTACGGGACAGGGGTGGAAAACTGTTTTTT; CDR3: CASSLRDRGGKLFF
J: TRBJ2-1; D: NA; V: TRBV7-9; size: NA; DNA: TGTGCCAGCAGCTTAGGCGCCTCCTACAATGAGCAGTTCTTC; CDR3: CASSLGASYNEQFF
J: TRBJ2-1; D: NA; V: TRBV7-2; size: NA; DNA: TGTGCCAGCAGCTTAGAGGCTAACTCCTACAATGAGCAGTTCTTC; CDR3: CASSLEANSYNEQFF
J: TRBJ2-7; D: NA; V: TRBV27; size: NA; DNA: TGTGCCAGCAGTTTAAGAGTCGACGAGCAGTACTTC; CDR3: CASSLRVDEQYF
J: TRBJ2-1; D: TRBD2; V: TRBV13; size: NA; DNA: TGTGCCAGCAGCCTAAGAACTAGCGGGGGCCAGCAGTTCTTC; CDR3: CASSLRTSGGQQFF
J: TRBJ1-2; D: TRBD1; V: TRBV19; size: once; DNA: TGTGCCAGTAGCGTGGACAGGCGGGGCTACACCTTC; CDR3: CASSVDRRGYTF
J: TRBJ2-7; D: TRBD1; V: TRBV5-1; size: NA; DNA: TGCGCCAGCAGCTTAGGACAGGCCTCCTACGAGCAGTACTTC; CDR3: CASSLGQASYEQYF
J: TRBJ2-4; D: TRBD1; V: TRBV30; size: NA; DNA: TGTGCCTGGAGTGTAGCAGGGGGTAGGGACATTCAGTACTTC; CDR3: CAWSVAGGRDIQYF
J: TRBJ2-1; D: TRBD1; V: TRBV19; size: NA; DNA: TGTGCCAGTACCCCCAGGTCCGGGACAGGGGTAAATGAGCAGTTCTTC; CDR3: CASTPRSGTGVNEQFF
J: TRBJ2-3; D: TRBD2; V: TRBV16; size: NA; DNA: TGTGCCAGCAGCCAACCCGGACTAGCGGGGTCCACAGATACGCAGTATTTT; CDR3: CASSQPGLAGSTDTQYF
J: TRBJ2-1; D: TRBD2; V: TRBV4-1; size: NA; DNA: TGCGCCAGCAGCCAAGTGGATATGGGACTAGCGGGGTACAATGAGCAGTTCTTC; CDR3: CASSQVDMGLAGYNEQFF
J: TRBJ2-6; D: TRBD2; V: TRBV18; size: NA; DNA: TGTGCCAGCTCACGACTAGCGGGAGCAGATGGGGCCAACGTCCTGACTTTC; CDR3: CASSRLAGADGANVLTF
J: TRBJ2-1; D: TRBD2; V: TRBV14; size: once; DNA: TGTGCCAGCAGCCAAGATCGGACTAGCGGGATCTCCTACAATGAGCAGTTCTTC; CDR3: CASSQDRTSGISYNEQFF
J: TRBJ2-2; D: TRBD1; V: TRBV5-1; size: NA; DNA: TGCGCCAGCACGGGGAACAGGGGAAACACCGGGGAGCTGTTTTTT; CDR3: CASTGNRGNTGELFF
J: TRBJ2-3; D: NA; V: TRBV4-2; size: once; DNA: TGTGCCAGCAGCCAAGAACCGAGGGCAGATACGCAGTATTTT; CDR3: CASSQEPRADTQYF